A single sample gave rise to the 16 T cell receptor beta chains below, sequenced in a study of blood T cell repertoires in COVID-19. The method was immunoSEQ multiplex PCR; TCRdb's version includes in-frame clones alone and lacks a portion of them. Among hundreds of thousands of clones listed, under 85% were seen once. Sequencing was performed on peripheral blood. All receptors derive from a woman aged 40 to 49 with active or convalescent COVID-19.

The rearrangement links TRBV24-1 to TRBJ2-7; 8 bases align to TRBD2. J was trimmed by 6 bases and V by 3 bases; bases with no gene match: 12. Germline loops: CDR1 KGHDR, CDR2 SFDVKD. The CDR3 contains 16 residues. CDR3 sequence (DNA): TGTGCCACCAGTGATCCGGGGGGGGCAGTGGCTGGCGAGCAGTACTTC. Its protein product is CATSDPGGAVAGEQYF.

This CDR3 reads CATSEGQATKNIQYF. DNA for the CDR3: TGTGCCACCAGTGAAGGACAGGCGACAAAAAACATTCAGTACTTC. The chain couples TRBV24-1 to TRBJ2-4, with 7 bases identical to TRBD1. The V gene end was trimmed by 4 bases and the J gene end by 4 bases; junction bases not matched to a gene: 6. Germline V gene data show CDR1 as KGHDR and CDR2 as SFDVKD. The CDR3 loop spans 15 amino acids.

V and J are TRBV19 and TRBJ2-3, with 8 bases fitting TRBD2. The germline CDR1 and CDR2 sequences are LNHDA and SQIVND (reference sequence). J was trimmed by 5 bases and V by 5 bases; bases with no gene match: 9. The CDR3 loop spans 15 amino acids. The CDR3: CASSPLGRGVDTQYF. In DNA form, the CDR3 reads TGTGCCAGTAGTCCCCTGGGGCGGGGGGTAGATACGCAGTATTTT.

In the case of this clone: Additional DNA sequences in this sample encode the identical CDR3. J is TRBJ2-7 and V is TRBV14; TRBD1 matches at 10 bases. The V gene end was trimmed by 3 bases and the J gene end by 2 bases; junction bases not matched to a gene: 1. CDR1 and CDR2 (germline): SGHDN, FVKESK. The CDR3 is 14 residues long. In DNA, the CDR3 is TGTGCCAGCAGCCAGGGACAGGGGACCTACGAGCAGTACTTC. The encoded protein is CASSQGQGTYEQYF.

The chain's CDR3 is CAITSEQGASPLHF. Here the CDR3 DNA reads TGTGCCATCACCTCCGAACAGGGGGCATCACCCCTCCACTTT. This sequence joins TRBV10-3 and TRBJ1-6, with TRBD1 matching over 9 bases. Per germline, CDR1 ENHRY and CDR2 SYGVKD. The CDR3 consists of 14 residues. V shed 7 bases, J shed 10 bases, and the junction held 8 bases outside the gene matches.

The rearrangement links TRBV6-2 or TRBV6-3 to TRBJ1-2, with no clear D. Deletions cut 1 base from V and 0 bases from J, with 6 bases between. Per the germline V gene, CDR1 is MNHEY and CDR2 is SVGEGT. This CDR3 has 14 amino acids. The CDR3: CASSYFSANYGYTF. The CDR3 bases are TGTGCCAGCAGTTACTTTTCCGCTAACTATGGCTACACCTTC.

V gene TRBV30 combines with J gene TRBJ2-7, with 8 bases aligning to TRBD2. Germline loops: CDR1 GTSNPN, CDR2 SVGIG (reference sequence). J gave up 2 bases and V 0 bases, and 3 bases lay outside the gene matches. This CDR3 has 14 amino acids. The CDR3 coding sequence is TGTGCCTGGAGTGTACGGGGGGGGACCTACGAGCAGTACTTC. As protein: CAWSVRGGTYEQYF.

The V and J genes are TRBV5-8 and TRBJ1-5, with a weak D call TRBD1 (5 bases). Trimming shortened V by 4 bases and J by 3 bases, and 14 bases separated the two germline ends. Looked up from germline, CDR1 is SGHTS and CDR2 is YDEGEE. This CDR3 region has 15 residues. The CDR3 bases are TGTGCCAGCAGCCGTGGACAAACGGACAATCAGCCCCAGCATTTT. This gives the protein CASSRGQTDNQPQHF.

The chain carries TRBV11-2 and TRBJ2-2; 7 bases agree with TRBD2. The CDR3 covers 12 residues. Trimming took 8 bases from V and 7 from J; bases not matched to a gene: 4. CDR1 is SGHAT, CDR2 FQNNGV, per germline. The CDR3 here is CASRPGGGELFF. CDR3 nucleotides: TGTGCCAGCCGCCCGGGGGGCGGGGAGCTGTTTTTT.

V is TRBV19 and J is TRBJ2-6; D may be TRBD2 (5 bases). V was cut by 10 bases and J by 2 bases, with 6 bases left in between. CDR3 length: 12 amino acids. Germline V lookup: CDR1 LNHDA, CDR2 SQIVND (reference sequence). The CDR3 sequence is CATRAGANVLTF. CDR3 bases: TGTGCCACGAGGGCTGGGGCCAACGTCCTGACTTTC.

The chain couples TRBV19 to TRBJ2-1, with D possibly TRBD1 on 6 matching bases. V gave up 3 bases and J gave up 9 bases, with 15 bases separating them. The CDR3 spans 14 residues. In germline, CDR1 is LNHDA, CDR2 SQIVND (reference sequence). The CDR3 DNA follows: TGTGCCAGTAGTATCCAGGGCCCAGGGGCTGAGCAGTTCTTC. Its protein product is CASSIQGPGAEQFF.

This clone was counted between two and nine times. This chain connects TRBV29-1 to TRBJ1-2, with 9 positions matching TRBD1. From germline, CDR1 is SQVTM and CDR2 ANQGSEA. V shed 6 bases and J 4 bases; nucleotides not matched to a gene: 15. The CDR3 has 16 residues. The DNA for the CDR3 is TGCAGCGTCGTTAGTAACAGGGGGCCGGGGGGCTATGGCTACACCTTC. Translation gives CSVVSNRGPGGYGYTF.

J is TRBJ1-5 and V is TRBV30; D might be TRBD1 (5 bases). From germline, CDR1 is GTSNPN and CDR2 SVGIG (reference sequence). Deletions cut 1 base from V and 2 bases from J, with 12 bases between. The CDR3 contains 15 residues. The CDR3 DNA sequence: TGTGCCTGGAGTGAGGGGTTAGTGGGCAATCAGCCCCAGCATTTT. This codes for CAWSEGLVGNQPQHF. Complete variable domain (other parts from reference TRBV30 and TRBJ1-5): SQTIHQWPATLVQPVGSPLSLECTVEGTSNPNLYWYRQAAGRGLQLLFYSVGIGQISSEVPQNLSASRPQDRQFILSSKKLLLSDSGFYLCAWSEGLVGNQPQHFGDGTRLSIL.

This chain uses TRBV7-9 with TRBJ1-1; TRBD1 aligns across 9 bases. J gave up 4 bases and V 4 bases, and 7 bases lay outside the gene matches. Germline V CDR1 and CDR2: SEHNR, FQNEAQ (reference sequence). The CDR3 is made up of 15 amino acids. The CDR3 loop is CASSSLDRGSTEAFF. CDR3 bases: TGTGCCAGCAGCTCGCTTGACAGGGGGAGCACTGAAGCTTTCTTT.

This chain joins TRBV5-5 and TRBJ2-1; D gene unclear. Trimming took 3 bases from V and 8 from J, leaving 12 bases between them. This CDR3 region has 13 residues. Germline CDR1 and CDR2: SGHKS and YYEKEE (reference sequence). Here the CDR3 reads CASSSDLSDEQFF. The DNA of the CDR3 is TGTGCCAGCAGCTCAGACCTGAGCGATGAGCAGTTCTTC.

V usage is TRBV5-6 and J usage is TRBJ2-1, with 10 bases aligning to TRBD2. Trimming removed 0 bases from V and 14 bases from J; junction bases left unmatched: 14. Germline lookup yields CDR1 SGHDT and CDR2 YYEEEE. The CDR3 loop spans 16 amino acids. CDR3 protein: CASSLETSGYNPKEFF. In nucleotides, the CDR3 is TGTGCCAGCAGCTTGGAGACTAGCGGGTATAACCCCAAGGAGTTCTTC.